This T cell receptor (beta chain) was obtained from a study of blood T cell repertoires in COVID-19. Across the study: Sources were T cells, B-cell-depleted T cells, or PBMCs; the material itself was cDNA or gDNA.

Study processing details: Estimated nucleated cell counts came from reference gene primer amplification. Sequencing was performed with immunoSEQ multiplex PCR; in TCRdb, only in-frame clones are kept and a portion is missing. V and J calls and clone size are those listed in that table; D and trimming were worked out from the DNA. This table holds around 130,000 clones, about 80% found once. Participants were aged about 18 to 90 years, lived in 24 US areas, and enrolled virtually. Participant reports of clinical history set cohort assignment. The sequence came from a man between 40 and 49 years old with acute COVID-19. The sequenced material came from PBMCs or T cells enriched from blood (not recorded which).

CDR3 loop: CASSPGHYEQYF. DNA of the CDR3: TGTGCCAGCAGCCCCGGACACTACGAGCAGTACTTC. This chain connects TRBV7-9 to TRBJ2-7; a possible D gene is TRBD1 (5 bases). V was trimmed by 5 bases and J by 3 bases, leaving 8 bases between them. The V gene's germline CDR1 is SEHNR and CDR2 FQNEAQ (reference sequence). This CDR3 region has 12 residues.